The following is a T cell receptor beta chain sequence with its context. Antigen: not known. This specimen comes from a study of CD8+ T cells in alopecia areata. Findings and limits, study-wide: In lesional scalp, particularly from alopecia totalis/universalis, clonality was higher than in normal scalp. Compared with mice, patients displayed less clear TCR sharing, possibly for HLA-related reasons.

The sequencing template was cDNA reverse transcribed from extracted RNA. The method was immunoSEQ multiplex PCR; TCRdb's version includes in-frame clones alone and lacks a portion of them. The sample has 140,000 or so clones; less than 65% are singletons. PBMC-derived CD4+ and CD8+ T cells were sorted. Per germline, CDR1 SGHNT and CDR2 YYREEE (reference sequence). There are 14 residues in the CDR3. The V and J ends lost 1 base and 5 bases, in that order; junction bases with no gene match: 5. The sequencing sample was made of CD8+ T cells sorted from blood. This receptor was identified in a human donor in good health. V usage is TRBV5-4 and J usage is TRBJ2-7; 8 bases map to TRBD2. The CDR3 loop is CASSLISGSDEQYF. The DNA for the CDR3 is TGTGCCAGCAGCTTGATCAGCGGGAGTGACGAGCAGTACTTC.